The rows below give T cell receptor beta chains drawn from one sample of a study of cytomegalovirus exposure and HLA in healthy donors. Sequenced by immunoSEQ multiplex PCR; TCRdb stores in-frame clones only, minus some. Here the sample spans around 170,000 clones, approximately 80% being singletons. Input material: PBMCs. These receptors came from a woman aged 45 to 65 in good health and CMV-seropositive. The conserved cysteine and the conserved F or W are not part of the CDR3 here. D genes are given only for firm matches.

NA	TRBV7-8	TRBJ2-3	ASSLQATDTQY
NA	TRBV7-2	TRBJ2-3	ASSLSRGTQY
NA	TRBV27	TRBJ2-7	ASSLTGRGDYEQY
TRBD1	TRBV28	TRBJ2-6	ASTGQGNTGANVLT
TRBD1	TRBV11-3	TRBJ2-7	ASSLITGATYEQY
TRBD2	TRBV18	TRBJ2-3	ASSPGGLALDTQY
TRBD2	TRBV7-3	TRBJ2-1	ASSLVGGSGGEQF
NA	TRBV27	TRBJ2-7	ASRTKGGEQY
TRBD2	TRBV7-9	TRBJ2-3	ASSLRTSGEQDTQY
NA	TRBV4-3	TRBJ2-1	ASSQERYNEQF
NA	TRBV6-5	TRBJ1-2	ASSYSDSANYGYT
TRBD2	TRBV4-1	TRBJ2-3	ASSGARGGTDTQY
TRBD2	TRBV6-1	TRBJ2-5	ASSSGGAGETQY
NA	TRBV6-5	TRBJ1-5	ASSYSQGNQPQH
TRBD2	TRBV2	TRBJ2-5	ASSNGGLAVQETQY
NA	TRBV7-8	TRBJ1-3	ASSSPGQGNTIY
TRBD1	TRBV7-9	TRBJ2-5	ASSSDRGGETQY
NA	TRBV5-8	TRBJ2-5	ASSLGGAVETQY
TRBD1	TRBV11-1	TRBJ2-1	ASSLDGWWTGGINEQF
NA	TRBV2	TRBJ2-1	ASKGGGGAYNEQF
NA	TRBV5-6	TRBJ2-4	ASSLVGGNIQY
NA	TRBV6-6	TRBJ1-5	ASSWTLNQPQH
TRBD2	TRBV5-1	TRBJ2-7	ASSSTSGGAIEQY
NA	TRBV9	TRBJ2-5	ASSVRRALNLQETQY
NA	TRBV10-3	TRBJ1-1	AISETGRALNTEAF
NA	TRBV4-3	TRBJ2-2	ASSPEGYLNTGELF
NA	TRBV5-4	TRBJ2-7	ASSLGGGSYEQY
NA	TRBV27	TRBJ2-6	ASSFSGSGANVLT
NA	TRBV5-1	TRBJ2-3	ASSSGTSTDTQY
TRBD1	TRBV5-1	TRBJ1-1	ASSLADRVITEAF
TRBD2	TRBV2	TRBJ2-3	ASSRAGGGTDTQY
TRBD2	TRBV5-1	TRBJ2-3	ASSLSGAITDTQY
TRBD1	TRBV19	TRBJ1-2	ASSIDGVSTGGDGYT
TRBD2	TRBV6-6	TRBJ2-7	ASTPSGASLYEQY
NA	TRBV28	TRBJ1-2	ASSSARVLVGYT
NA	TRBV28	TRBJ1-5	ASSFQLGNQPQH